Reported below is one T cell receptor beta chain. The data were taken from a study of STAT5B mutations in CD4+ large granular lymphocyte leukemia. TCRdb's table, derived via immunoSEQ multiplex PCR, lists solely in-frame clones and lacks some. The data hold 20,000 or so clones, with roughly 65% observed a single time. The clonotype originates from a human donor in good health. Sequencing was done on a sample of CD4+ T cells from blood buffy coats.

CDR3 sequence: CASSPRGGGNTEAFF. The DNA for the CDR3 is TGTGCCAGCAGCCCACGGGGGGGAGGGAACACTGAAGCTTTCTTT. The chain couples TRBV9 to TRBJ1-1; tentatively, D is TRBD1 (5 bases). The CDR3 contains 15 residues. CDR1 is SGDLS, CDR2 YYNGEE, per germline. V gave up 4 bases and J gave up 1 base, with 14 bases separating them.